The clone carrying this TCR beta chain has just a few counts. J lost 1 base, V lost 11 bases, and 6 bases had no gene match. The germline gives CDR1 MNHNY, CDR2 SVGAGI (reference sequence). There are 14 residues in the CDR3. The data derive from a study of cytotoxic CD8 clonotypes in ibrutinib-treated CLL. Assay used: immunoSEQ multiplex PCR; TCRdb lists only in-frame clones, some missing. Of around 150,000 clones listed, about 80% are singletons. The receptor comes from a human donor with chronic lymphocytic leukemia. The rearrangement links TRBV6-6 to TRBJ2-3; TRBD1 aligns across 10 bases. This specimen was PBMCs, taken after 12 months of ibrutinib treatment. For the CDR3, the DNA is TGTGCCGCAACCGGGACAGGGGGCACAGATACGCAGTATTTT. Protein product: CAATGTGGTDTQYF.